Sequencing of this TCR beta chain was carried out in a study of cytomegalovirus exposure and HLA in healthy donors. Study observations and caveats: 87-base-pair reads could not separate some V segments, including TRBV6-2 and TRBV6-3. Previous analysis showed most TCR beta V segments were productive about 87% or about 30% of the time. In a later analysis, a missense DCLRE1C variant was linked to TCR beta V- and J-gene trimming.

60 Vbeta and 13 Jbeta primers were used in PCR. This table comes from immunoSEQ multiplex PCR, and its TCRdb copy is limited to in-frame clones, with some not included. The listing records 120,000 to 150,000 clones. Deletions cut 1 base from V and 0 bases from J, with 4 bases between. Germline CDR1 and CDR2: MDHEN and SYDVKM. The length of the CDR3 is 15 residues. With respect to this clone: Its antigen is undetermined.

What was sequenced was PBMCs. The chain uses TRBV28 and TRBJ2-6, with D hard to call. This TCR derives from a woman between 50 and 59 years old in good health and CMV-seronegative. This CDR3 reads CASSLYGSGANVLTF. DNA for the CDR3: TGTGCCAGCAGTTTATACGGCTCTGGGGCCAACGTCCTGACTTTC.